One and the same sample provided the 9 T cell receptor beta chains below, sequenced in a study of technical replicates of blood from a few donors. Clones were sequenced by immunoSEQ multiplex PCR, and TCRdb holds only the in-frame ones, with some missing. The sample consists of about 84,000 clones, approximately 97% of them appearing once. Sequencing used T cells isolated from PBMCs. The receptors derive from a human donor in good health.

The rearrangement uses TRBV4-1 and TRBJ1-5, with no clear D. Germline CDR1 MGHRA, CDR2 YSYEKL. This CDR3 region has 15 residues. Between the trimmed V and J ends, which lost 3 bases and 4 bases, there was a span of 13 bases. This chain's CDR3 is CASSHSPGPNQPQHF. The CDR3 DNA reads as TGCGCCAGCAGCCACTCTCCTGGGCCTAATCAGCCCCAGCATTTT.

This clone was observed a few times. J is TRBJ1-2 and V is TRBV7-2; the D gene is possibly TRBD1 (5 bases). Germline CDR1 SGHTA, CDR2 FQGNSA. The V gene lost 5 bases and the J gene lost 4 bases, with 17 bases spanning the gap. This CDR3 has 15 amino acids. The CDR3 nucleotides read TGTGCCAGCAGCCCCGAGACAGCCGAAGTCTATGGCTACACCTTC. Its translation: CASSPETAEVYGYTF.

The chain couples TRBV19 to TRBJ2-2, with TRBD2 matching 7 bases. CDR3 length equals 17 residues. The V gene end was trimmed by 3 bases and the J gene end by 2 bases; junction bases not matched to a gene: 9. Germline V gene lookup returns CDR1 LNHDA and CDR2 SQIVND (reference sequence). CDR3 bases: TGTGCCAGTAGTATTTTCGGGCTAGCGGATAACACCGGGGAGCTGTTTTTT. As protein: CASSIFGLADNTGELFF.

V is TRBV6-1 and J is TRBJ2-1, with D possibly being TRBD2 (6 bases). Germline V lookup: CDR1 MNHNS, CDR2 SASEGT. There are 15 residues in the CDR3. The V end lost 4 bases, the J end lost 7 bases, and 17 bases lay between the germline ends. CDR3 DNA sequence: TGTGCCAGCAGTGGCGGCGGGAAGGGGTGGAATGAGCAGTTCTTC. Translating gives CASSGGGKGWNEQFF.

The genes are TRBV19 and TRBJ2-7, with 7 bases aligning to TRBD2. Unmatched junction bases numbered 6, after V lost 4 bases and J lost 6 bases. The length of the CDR3 is 13 residues. Germline V CDR1 and CDR2: LNHDA, SQIVND (reference sequence). Written as DNA, the CDR3 is TGTGCCAGTAGTAATGGGGGGGGTAGCGAGCAGTACTTC. Translation gives CASSNGGGSEQYF.

The gene calls are TRBV20-1 and TRBJ2-7; D ambiguous. CDR3 length equals 11 residues. Germline values: CDR1 DFQATT, CDR2 SNEGSKA (reference sequence). The V and J ends lost 3 bases and 7 bases respectively, with 10 bases between them. The CDR3 sequence is CSASSGREQYF. CDR3 coding DNA: TGCAGTGCTAGTTCAGGTCGGGAGCAGTACTTC.

The chain combines TRBV5-1 with TRBJ1-1; TRBD1 agrees at 7 bases. This CDR3 has 17 amino acids. V lost 0 bases, J lost 3 bases, and 11 bases stayed unmatched. From germline, CDR1 is SGHRS and CDR2 YFSETQ. Written as DNA, the CDR3 is TGCGCCAGCAGCTTGGGAACAGGGGCCTATAGGGACACTGAAGCTTTCTTT. The encoded protein is CASSLGTGAYRDTEAFF.

This clone was seen once. The chain recombines TRBV29-1 with TRBJ2-1, with TRBD1 as a possible D gene (6 bases). This CDR3 is 11 amino acids long. Trimming removed 6 bases at V and 6 bases at J, with 9 bases between. Germline V lookup: CDR1 SQVTM, CDR2 ANQGSEA. The DNA of the CDR3 is TGCAGCGTCTACAGGGTCAATGAGCAGTTCTTC. Translating gives CSVYRVNEQFF.

J is TRBJ2-2 and V is TRBV6-1, with TRBD2 identical over 8 bases. Per germline, CDR1 MNHNS and CDR2 SASEGT. The CDR3 runs 18 residues. V shed 1 base, J shed 1 base, and the junction held 8 bases outside the gene matches. CDR3 bases: TGTGCCAGCAGTGAAGGGAGCGGGGGCCATTTGAACACCGGGGAGCTGTTTTTT. Encoded protein: CASSEGSGGHLNTGELFF.